Listed below are T cell receptor beta chains from one sample, sequenced in a study of blood T cell repertoires in COVID-19. The data were produced by immunoSEQ multiplex PCR, yet TCRdb's version contains in-frame clones alone and is incomplete. The sample has about 410,000 clones; about nine tenths are singletons. The specimen sequenced was peripheral blood. The origin of the receptors is a young woman with active or convalescent COVID-19. The CDR3 runs from the conserved cysteine through the conserved F or W. Fields, in order: J gene, D gene, clone size, V gene, CDR3 DNA, CDR3 protein. A D gene is named only where the DNA matches it firmly. Clone size is stated in some rows and not others, as once, few, many or a class when expanded.

j_gene: TRBJ1-6
d_gene: TRBD1
abundance: -
v_gene: TRBV28
CDR3nt: TGTGCCAGCAGTTTATTGTACTGGACAGGGATGACTAATTCACCCCTCCACTTT
CDR3aa: CASSLLYWTGMTNSPLHF

j_gene: TRBJ2-2
d_gene: -
abundance: -
v_gene: TRBV7-6
CDR3nt: TGTGCCAGCACCCTAGGACTACCCACCGGGGAGCTGTTTTTT
CDR3aa: CASTLGLPTGELFF

j_gene: TRBJ1-3
d_gene: -
abundance: -
v_gene: TRBV7-9
CDR3nt: TGTGCCAGCAGCTTCGGGCAGGAGGCTGGAAACACCATATATTTT
CDR3aa: CASSFGQEAGNTIYF

j_gene: TRBJ1-2
d_gene: TRBD1
abundance: once
v_gene: TRBV2
CDR3nt: TGTGCCAGCAAAGGGACAGACCCTTTAAACTATGGCTACACCTTC
CDR3aa: CASKGTDPLNYGYTF

j_gene: TRBJ2-3
d_gene: TRBD1
abundance: -
v_gene: TRBV25-1
CDR3nt: TGTGCCAGCAGAACCCGGGACAGCCAATGGGATACGCAGTATTTT
CDR3aa: CASRTRDSQWDTQYF

j_gene: TRBJ2-1
d_gene: TRBD2
abundance: once
v_gene: TRBV10-1
CDR3nt: TGCGCCAGCCCTACTAGCGGGCAGACCTACAATGAGCAGTTCTTC
CDR3aa: CASPTSGQTYNEQFF

j_gene: TRBJ1-2
d_gene: TRBD1
abundance: -
v_gene: TRBV5-1
CDR3nt: TGCGCCAGCAGCCTCCGACAGGGGTCGAACTATGGCTACACCTTC
CDR3aa: CASSLRQGSNYGYTF

j_gene: TRBJ2-7
d_gene: TRBD1
abundance: -
v_gene: TRBV10-3
CDR3nt: TGTGCCATCAGTGAGTCCGGGACAGGGGACAATGAGCAGTACTTC
CDR3aa: CAISESGTGDNEQYF

j_gene: TRBJ2-3
d_gene: TRBD1
abundance: -
v_gene: TRBV6-5
CDR3nt: TGTGCCAGCAGTTTCGGACAGGGGGCCACAGATACGCAGTATTTT
CDR3aa: CASSFGQGATDTQYF

j_gene: TRBJ1-4
d_gene: -
abundance: -
v_gene: TRBV19
CDR3nt: TGTGCCAGTCGAAACACGGGTATGGCCGAAAAACTGTTTTTT
CDR3aa: CASRNTGMAEKLFF

j_gene: TRBJ2-5
d_gene: TRBD1
abundance: -
v_gene: TRBV25-1
CDR3nt: TGTGCCAGCAGTGGGGGACAGGGCAGCCAAGAGACCCAGTACTTC
CDR3aa: CASSGGQGSQETQYF

j_gene: TRBJ1-1
d_gene: -
abundance: -
v_gene: TRBV7-6
CDR3nt: TGTGCCAGCAGCTTAGGTGGCAGGGCCACTGAAGCTTTCTTT
CDR3aa: CASSLGGRATEAFF

j_gene: TRBJ1-6
d_gene: TRBD1
abundance: -
v_gene: TRBV5-4
CDR3nt: TGTGCCAGCAGCTCACAGGGGTATAATTCACCCCTCCACTTT
CDR3aa: CASSSQGYNSPLHF

j_gene: TRBJ2-5
d_gene: TRBD1
abundance: -
v_gene: TRBV6-2/TRBV6-3
CDR3nt: TGTGCCAGCAGTTTTACCGGGACAGGGGTTGGGGAGACCCAGTACTTC
CDR3aa: CASSFTGTGVGETQYF

j_gene: TRBJ1-5
d_gene: -
abundance: -
v_gene: TRBV7-2
CDR3nt: TGTGCCAGCAGCTTAGGGGGAGGGTATCAGCCCCAGCATTTT
CDR3aa: CASSLGGGYQPQHF

j_gene: TRBJ2-3
d_gene: TRBD2
abundance: few
v_gene: TRBV24-1
CDR3nt: TGTGCCACCAGTGATCCTAGCGGAAGGGGTGGAGATACGCAGTATTTT
CDR3aa: CATSDPSGRGGDTQYF

j_gene: TRBJ1-1
d_gene: TRBD1
abundance: few
v_gene: TRBV19
CDR3nt: TGTGCCAGTAGGGACAGGGGGCCGGACACTGAAGCTTTCTTT
CDR3aa: CASRDRGPDTEAFF

j_gene: TRBJ1-5
d_gene: -
abundance: few
v_gene: TRBV12-3/TRBV12-4
CDR3nt: TGTGCCAGCAGTTTAGGAGGGTCTCAGCCCCAGCATTTT
CDR3aa: CASSLGGSQPQHF

j_gene: TRBJ2-7
d_gene: TRBD2
abundance: -
v_gene: TRBV5-8
CDR3nt: TGTGCCAGCAGCCCCGGGACTAGCGATTTGGACGAGCAGTACTTC
CDR3aa: CASSPGTSDLDEQYF

j_gene: TRBJ1-3
d_gene: TRBD1
abundance: -
v_gene: TRBV7-9
CDR3nt: TGTGCCAGCAGCTTAGCGTCGGACAGGGGAAACACCATATATTTT
CDR3aa: CASSLASDRGNTIYF

j_gene: TRBJ1-1
d_gene: -
abundance: -
v_gene: TRBV6-5
CDR3nt: TGTGCCAGCAGCCGAGGGAGGCTCCTCACTGAAGCTTTCTTT
CDR3aa: CASSRGRLLTEAFF

j_gene: TRBJ2-2
d_gene: TRBD1
abundance: -
v_gene: TRBV2
CDR3nt: TGTGCCAGGGGACAGGGTAGTGCCGGGGAGCTGTTTTTT
CDR3aa: CARGQGSAGELFF

j_gene: TRBJ1-2
d_gene: TRBD1
abundance: -
v_gene: TRBV10-3
CDR3nt: TGTGCCATCAGTGAATTGGACAGGGAACGAGACTATGGCTACACCTTC
CDR3aa: CAISELDRERDYGYTF

j_gene: TRBJ1-5
d_gene: TRBD1
abundance: -
v_gene: TRBV19
CDR3nt: TGTGCCAGTAGTATAGAGGGGACAGGAGGGAATCAGCCCCAGCATTTT
CDR3aa: CASSIEGTGGNQPQHF

j_gene: TRBJ1-2
d_gene: TRBD1
abundance: -
v_gene: TRBV2
CDR3nt: TGTGCCAGCAGTGAAAAGAGACAGGGATTTTTTTTGGGTGGCTACACCTTC
CDR3aa: CASSEKRQGFFLGGYTF

j_gene: TRBJ2-1
d_gene: TRBD1
abundance: -
v_gene: TRBV11-2
CDR3nt: TGTGCCAGCAGCTTAGCGGCTTCAGGGGGAGCCTACAATGAGCAGTTCTTC
CDR3aa: CASSLAASGGAYNEQFF

j_gene: TRBJ1-2
d_gene: -
abundance: -
v_gene: TRBV2
CDR3nt: TGTGCCAGCATAGTCGCGGGATTGTATGGCTACACCTTC
CDR3aa: CASIVAGLYGYTF

j_gene: TRBJ2-3
d_gene: -
abundance: -
v_gene: TRBV3-1/TRBV3-2
CDR3nt: TGTGCCAGCAGCCAGACAAGCGGCGCAGATACGCAGTATTTT
CDR3aa: CASSQTSGADTQYF

j_gene: TRBJ2-3
d_gene: TRBD2
abundance: -
v_gene: TRBV5-4
CDR3nt: TGTGCCAGCAGCTTGCGTGCGGGGGGGAAACTAACACACAGCACAGATACGCAGTATTTT
CDR3aa: CASSLRAGGKLTHSTDTQYF

j_gene: TRBJ1-6
d_gene: -
abundance: -
v_gene: TRBV30
CDR3nt: TGTGCCCGGAACCTTAAGGGAATAGCGTCACCCCTCCACTTT
CDR3aa: CARNLKGIASPLHF

j_gene: TRBJ1-5
d_gene: -
abundance: -
v_gene: TRBV5-1
CDR3nt: TGCGCCAGCAGCTTGGAAGGGGGCAATCAGCCCCAGCATTTT
CDR3aa: CASSLEGGNQPQHF

j_gene: TRBJ2-1
d_gene: -
abundance: -
v_gene: TRBV29-1
CDR3nt: TGCAGCGTTGTAACCGGGACCTACAATGAGCAGTTCTTC
CDR3aa: CSVVTGTYNEQFF

j_gene: TRBJ2-1
d_gene: TRBD2
abundance: -
v_gene: TRBV2
CDR3nt: TGTGCCAGCATCCCGGGACTAGCGGGAGGAGGGGAGCAGTTCTTC
CDR3aa: CASIPGLAGGGEQFF

j_gene: TRBJ1-2
d_gene: -
abundance: -
v_gene: TRBV28
CDR3nt: TGTGCCAGCGGTAAAAGGACGTCGCGGGATGGCTACACCTTC
CDR3aa: CASGKRTSRDGYTF

j_gene: TRBJ1-2
d_gene: -
abundance: few
v_gene: TRBV6-5
CDR3nt: TGTGCCAGCAGCCGAAGCAGGGAGGCCTATGGCTACACCTTC
CDR3aa: CASSRSREAYGYTF

j_gene: TRBJ2-5
d_gene: -
abundance: once
v_gene: TRBV5-4
CDR3nt: TGTGCCAGCAGCCCTATATCGGGGGAGACCCAGTACTTC
CDR3aa: CASSPISGETQYF

j_gene: TRBJ1-5
d_gene: -
abundance: -
v_gene: TRBV30
CDR3nt: TGTGCCTGGAGTGGGGGGCAGGGTGCATATAGCAATCAGCCCCAGCATTTT
CDR3aa: CAWSGGQGAYSNQPQHF

j_gene: TRBJ2-4
d_gene: TRBD2
abundance: -
v_gene: TRBV5-1
CDR3nt: TGCGCCAGCAGCTTACTAGCGGGGTCCAAAAACATTCAGTACTTC
CDR3aa: CASSLLAGSKNIQYF

j_gene: TRBJ2-5
d_gene: -
abundance: -
v_gene: TRBV9
CDR3nt: TGTGCCAGCAGCGGGTCTCCTAACCTAGACGAGACCCAGTACTTC
CDR3aa: CASSGSPNLDETQYF

j_gene: TRBJ2-7
d_gene: -
abundance: -
v_gene: TRBV28
CDR3nt: TGTGCCAGCAGTTCCGGGACAATAAATGGGCAGCAGTACTTC
CDR3aa: CASSSGTINGQQYF

j_gene: TRBJ1-5
d_gene: -
abundance: -
v_gene: TRBV27
CDR3nt: TGTGCCAGCAGTACCCTAACCGGTCATTATAGCAATCAGCCCCAGCATTTT
CDR3aa: CASSTLTGHYSNQPQHF

j_gene: TRBJ2-7
d_gene: -
abundance: few
v_gene: TRBV23-1
CDR3nt: TGCGCCAGCAGTCAATCGTCCAGGATTAACTACGAGCAGTACTTC
CDR3aa: CASSQSSRINYEQYF

j_gene: TRBJ1-6
d_gene: TRBD1
abundance: -
v_gene: TRBV19
CDR3nt: TGTGCCAGTAGTATCGTTCGCGGACAGGGCAAAAATTCACCCCTCCACTTT
CDR3aa: CASSIVRGQGKNSPLHF

j_gene: TRBJ1-4
d_gene: -
abundance: -
v_gene: TRBV25-1
CDR3nt: TGTGCCAGCAGTGAATCGGGCAGGGGAGAAAAACTGTTTTTT
CDR3aa: CASSESGRGEKLFF

j_gene: TRBJ1-1
d_gene: -
abundance: -
v_gene: TRBV14
CDR3nt: TGTGCCAGCAGCCAAGGGGGGGGTAGGGGAACTGAAGCTTTCTTT
CDR3aa: CASSQGGGRGTEAFF

j_gene: TRBJ1-2
d_gene: TRBD1
abundance: -
v_gene: TRBV28
CDR3nt: TGTGCCAGCATTTCACCCGGGACAGTATATGGCTACACCTTC
CDR3aa: CASISPGTVYGYTF

j_gene: TRBJ1-5
d_gene: -
abundance: once
v_gene: TRBV18
CDR3nt: TGTGCCAGCTCAGAAACAGATCAGCCCCAGCATTTT
CDR3aa: CASSETDQPQHF

j_gene: TRBJ1-5
d_gene: -
abundance: -
v_gene: TRBV6-2/TRBV6-3
CDR3nt: TGTGCCAGCAGCGCAGGGGCTTCAGATAGCAATCAGCCCCAGCATTTT
CDR3aa: CASSAGASDSNQPQHF

j_gene: TRBJ1-5
d_gene: -
abundance: few
v_gene: TRBV6-5
CDR3nt: TGTGCCAGCAGTTACTCGGGCATGGGCAATCAGCCCCAGCATTTT
CDR3aa: CASSYSGMGNQPQHF

j_gene: TRBJ2-7
d_gene: TRBD1
abundance: once
v_gene: TRBV11-1
CDR3nt: TGTGCCAGCAGCTTAGCAACAGGGGATCCCTACGAGCAGTACTTC
CDR3aa: CASSLATGDPYEQYF